These 8 T cell receptor beta chains originate from one sample sequenced in a study of breast tumors, draining lymph nodes, adjacent tissues. TCRdb analysed the multiplex PCR reads with MiXCR anew, one entry per CDR3 protein. Here the sample spans about 110,000 distinct CDR3 sequences, around 30% being singletons. Breast cancer patients provided tissue from their axillary draining lymph nodes. Specimen: axillary lymph node tissue. All receptors derive from a female donor with breast cancer. Some clones in this sample may be carry-over from other donors' samples.

Concerning this clonotype: At one of its ends the junction is not consistent with the germline gene, which may arise from a read error. This chain connects TRBV6-6 to TRBJ1-4; 9 positions agree with TRBD1. The length of the CDR3 is 14 residues. CDR1 and CDR2 from the germline V gene are MNHNY and SVGAGI (reference sequence). CDR3 nucleotides: TGTGCCAGCAGTTACGGACAGGGGTTTGAAGAACTGTCTTTT. It specifies CASSYGQGFEELSF.

This clonotype was observed at least ten times. The chain links TRBV15 to TRBJ2-1; D not certain. Germline CDR1 is LNHNV and CDR2 is YYDKDF (reference sequence). The V end was cut by 2 bases, the J end by 5 bases, with 4 bases between. The CDR3 extends over 12 amino acids. The CDR3 DNA follows: TGTGCCACCAGCAGACACAACAATGAGCAGTTCTTC. Protein sequence: CATSRHNNEQFF. Combining the CDR3 with reference TRBV15 and TRBJ2-1 gives the whole variable domain DAMVIQNPRYQVTQFGKPVTLSCSQTLNHNVMYWYQQKSSQAPKLLFHYYDKDFNNEADTPDNFQSRRPNTSFCFLDIRSPGLGDTAMYLCATSRHNNEQFFGPGTRLTVL.

This clonotype was observed at least ten times. The chain is built from TRBV5-1 and TRBJ2-2, with D perhaps matching TRBD2 (5 bases). Per the germline V gene, CDR1 is SGHRS and CDR2 is YFSETQ. This CDR3 region has 14 residues. Trimming removed 4 bases from V and 4 bases from J, with 11 bases in between. The CDR3, as DNA: TGCGCCAGCAGCGCGAGCGGCAGCACCGGGGAGCTGTTTTTT. This encodes CASSASGSTGELFF.

The chain combines TRBV15 with TRBJ2-3; 9 bases line up with TRBD2. The CDR3 has 15 residues. CDR1 and CDR2 from the germline V gene are LNHNV and YYDKDF (reference sequence). The V gene end was trimmed by 8 bases and the J gene end by 2 bases; junction bases not matched to a gene: 8. DNA of the CDR3: TGTGCCACCGGCGGGGTAGCGGGAGTCACAGATACGCAGTATTTT. This sequence encodes CATGGVAGVTDTQYF.

As concerns this clonotype: A read error is possible here, since a much larger clone lies one base away. The V and J genes are TRBV6-6 and TRBJ2-1, with 8 nucleotides matching TRBD1. Germline trimming cut 8 bases from V and 12 bases from J; bases unmatched to any gene: 12. Germline lookup yields CDR1 MNHNY and CDR2 SVGAGI (reference sequence). The CDR3 covers 13 residues. CDR3 loop: CASGPIPGGWQFF. DNA of the CDR3: TGTGCCAGCGGCCCTATTCCAGGGGGCTGGCAGTTCTTC.

This clonotype has ten or more counts. The chain couples TRBV3-1 to TRBJ2-1; 10 bases match TRBD2. CDR1 and CDR2 (germline): LGHDT, YNNKEL (reference sequence). This CDR3 contains 16 residues. The ends lost 0 bases at V and 8 bases at J; junction bases unmatched: 7. CDR3 amino acids: CASSQEYLAGVHEQFF. The CDR3, as DNA: TGTGCCAGCAGCCAAGAATACCTAGCGGGGGTACATGAGCAGTTCTTC.

This clonotype was found many times. The chain is built from TRBV6-4 and TRBJ2-7, with 9 bases matching TRBD1. This CDR3 spans 14 amino acids. V dropped 7 bases and J dropped 7; count of bases not matched to a gene: 11. CDR1 and CDR2 from the germline V gene are MRHNA and SNTAGT. CDR3 residues: CASTPGDRVVEQYF. The CDR3 bases are TGTGCCAGCACACCCGGGGACAGGGTCGTGGAGCAGTACTTC.

V gene TRBV12-3 or TRBV12-4 combines with J gene TRBJ2-5, with 16 bases that match TRBD2. Trimming cost V 6 bases and J 5 bases; bases outside gene matches: 9. This CDR3 contains 17 residues. CDR3 sequence reads: CASSIGTSGGAAETQYF. CDR3 in DNA: TGTGCCAGCAGCATAGGGACTAGCGGGGGGGCCGCCGAGACCCAGTACTTC.